This T cell receptor (beta chain) was sequenced in a study of blood T cell repertoires in COVID-19. This clone was seen a handful of times. As originally analysed: Amplifying reference gene primers gave estimates of nucleated cell counts. Assay: immunoSEQ multiplex PCR; the TCRdb copy retains only in-frame clones and omits some. That table furnishes V, J and clone size, whereas the DNA furnished D and trimming. The table has fewer than 500,000 clones, 80% to 90% seen once. Source material: peripheral blood. This TCR was sampled from a woman in her 30s with acute or convalescent COVID-19.

In DNA, the CDR3 is TGTGCCAGCAGCAAGGACAGGGAGGGTCAGCCCCAGCATTTT. Amino acid sequence: CASSKDREGQPQHF. The chain carries TRBV5-8 and TRBJ1-5; 8 nucleotides match TRBD1. J was trimmed by 6 bases and V by 4 bases; bases with no gene match: 6. Germline V gene data show CDR1 as SGHTS and CDR2 as YDEGEE. This CDR3 is built from 14 residues.